This is a list of T cell receptor beta chains from one sample in a study of CXCR3-negative and CXCR3-positive naive CD8 T cells. TCRdb re-called the 5' RACE reads, yielding one record per CDR3 amino acid sequence without DNA. Its table lists 100,000 to 150,000 distinct CDR3 sequences. Sequencing input: naive CXCR3+ CD8+ T cells from blood. The receptors come from a human donor in good health. Some clones in this sample may be carry-over from other donors' samples. The CDR3 runs from the conserved cysteine through the conserved F or W.

CDR3	V	length	J
CASSEALGKQETQYF	TRBV2	15	TRBJ2-5
CATSSLGEAVDGYTF	TRBV15	15	TRBJ1-2
CASSPPGQIYEQYF	TRBV12-3/TRBV12-4	14	TRBJ2-7
CASSPFGGIGSYEQYF	TRBV28	16	TRBJ2-7
CASSSWRRVPSYNEQFF	TRBV5-5	17	TRBJ2-1
CASSQDLSGRPLSYNEQFF	TRBV3-1	19	TRBJ2-1
CASSQLGGRSNQPQHF	TRBV23-1	16	TRBJ1-5
CASSTGRSSYNEQFF	TRBV6-5	15	TRBJ2-1
CASSLEPGLAGGGETQYF	TRBV7-2	18	TRBJ2-5
CSAGTGAYEQYF	TRBV29-1	12	TRBJ2-7
CASSPTSGSETQYF	TRBV12-3/TRBV12-4	14	TRBJ2-5
CASSPPPGLGYNEQFF	TRBV13	16	TRBJ2-1
CSVEEGEGTNTGELFF	TRBV29-1	16	TRBJ2-2
CASSTSAGRSALTNEKLFF	TRBV5-1	19	TRBJ1-4
CASSPHRSTDTQYF	TRBV28	14	TRBJ2-3
CASSLFIQALGTDTQYF	TRBV7-8	17	TRBJ2-3
CASSFRDRGADTQYF	TRBV4-1	15	TRBJ2-3
CSARDPGLQDTQYF	TRBV20-1	14	TRBJ2-3
CASSQDISRLNEKLFF	TRBV3-1	16	TRBJ1-4
CASNYSPNYGYTF	TRBV13	13	TRBJ1-2
CASSALLTVNLNTGELFF	TRBV2	18	TRBJ2-2
CASSLGTGNISPLHF	TRBV28	15	TRBJ1-6
CASSPGGTRVEKLFF	TRBV12-3/TRBV12-4	15	TRBJ1-4
CASSQDWQVATNEKLFF	TRBV4-3	17	TRBJ1-4
CASSVAGSASAYEQYF	TRBV9	16	TRBJ2-7
CASSLFDGNTGELFF	TRBV12-3/TRBV12-4	15	TRBJ2-2
CASNTWGLADTGELFF	TRBV7-2	16	TRBJ2-2
CASSRPAGGFDEQYF	TRBV6-5	15	TRBJ2-7
CASSGLAGGISSYNEQFF	TRBV6-2/TRBV6-3	18	TRBJ2-1
CARSPLVARGETQYF	TRBV7-8	15	TRBJ2-5
CASSGYSKTYEQYF	TRBV19	14	TRBJ2-7
CASRSTGGGTEAFF	TRBV5-1	14	TRBJ1-1
CASSESVWNIQYF	TRBV25-1	13	TRBJ2-4
CASSLETSRGETQYF	TRBV7-9	15	TRBJ2-5
CASSLVGSGAYEQYF	TRBV5-1	15	TRBJ2-7
CASSFGSSGSTYEQYF	TRBV5-1	16	TRBJ2-7
CASSQGTLSEAFF	TRBV6-5	13	TRBJ1-1
CASRAGTTAPPSTDTQYF	TRBV19	18	TRBJ2-3
CSADQGIRYEQYF	TRBV20-1	13	TRBJ2-7
CSVISTGELFF	TRBV29-1	11	TRBJ2-2
CASSLARRGSYEQYF	TRBV7-9	15	TRBJ2-7
CASSFRTGIYNEQFF	TRBV13	15	TRBJ2-1
CASSQLPAPNTGELFF	TRBV4-1	16	TRBJ2-2
CSAIGRRGSNTGELFF	TRBV20-1	16	TRBJ2-2
CSAEQGLGNQPQHF	TRBV20-1	14	TRBJ1-5
CASSAKQGWSNQPQHF	TRBV19	16	TRBJ1-5
CASSPYYNEQFF	TRBV7-9	12	TRBJ2-1
CAWSVEILRDRSYEQYF	TRBV30	17	TRBJ2-7
CSASRGGTEAFF	TRBV20-1	12	TRBJ1-1
CASSASGGLGETQYF	TRBV7-2	15	TRBJ2-5
CASSEDRGGEKLFF	TRBV7-8	14	TRBJ1-4
CASSQDLAGEQYF	TRBV4-2	13	TRBJ2-7
CASSLLRGGFTGELFF	TRBV5-6	16	TRBJ2-2
CSVGQPTGELFF	TRBV29-1	12	TRBJ2-2
CASSPPPRSATDTQYF	TRBV28	16	TRBJ2-3